A selection of T cell receptor beta chains follows, all from one sample in a study of CD8+ T cells in alopecia areata. The protocol was immunoSEQ multiplex PCR, while the TCRdb copy is restricted to in-frame clones and leaves out a portion. The data show 210,000 or so clones, approximately 72% seen once. The sequencing used CD4+ T cells sorted from blood, collected between weeks 43 and 45, from a patient treated with tofacitinib. Every receptor here comes from a human donor with alopecia areata. Each CDR3 is given with its conserved first and last residue. A D gene is named only where the DNA matches it firmly. Size tells how often a clone was seen (once, few, many) or the class of an expanded clone, and some rows leave it out.

J gene	V gene	D gene	clone size	CDR3 protein	CDR3 DNA
TRBJ2-5	TRBV2	TRBD2	-	CASSEPSGGPNQETQYF	TGTGCCAGCAGTGAACCTAGCGGGGGGCCAAACCAAGAGACCCAGTACTTC
TRBJ1-5	TRBV7-2	TRBD1	-	CASSLGTGTNQPQHF	TGTGCCAGCAGCTTGGGGACAGGCACCAATCAGCCCCAGCATTTT
TRBJ1-1	TRBV15	-	-	CATSRAHAGGTEAFF	TGTGCCACCAGCAGAGCGCACGCTGGGGGGACTGAAGCTTTCTTT
TRBJ2-3	TRBV29-1	-	few	CSVEGGADTQYF	TGCAGCGTTGAAGGGGGCGCAGATACGCAGTATTTT
TRBJ2-7	TRBV6-5	-	-	CASSYSRSSSYEQYF	TGTGCCAGCAGTTACTCACGGTCTAGCTCCTACGAGCAGTACTTC
TRBJ1-2	TRBV5-1	-	-	CASSLGTNYGYTF	TGCGCCAGCAGCTTGGGAACTAACTATGGCTACACCTTC
TRBJ2-5	TRBV11-2	TRBD1	-	CASSPGQGARETQYF	TGTGCCAGCAGCCCCGGACAGGGGGCGCGGGAGACCCAGTACTTC
TRBJ1-2	TRBV7-3	-	-	CASSLRVRRNYGYTF	TGTGCCAGCAGCTTACGGGTCCGCCGTAACTATGGCTACACCTTC
TRBJ2-4	TRBV4-3	-	-	CASSQGQPKKNIQYF	TGCGCCAGCAGCCAAGGACAGCCAAAGAAAAACATTCAGTACTTC
TRBJ2-3	TRBV6-6	-	few	CASSYSSGTQYF	TGTGCCAGCAGTTACTCGAGCGGAACGCAGTATTTT
TRBJ2-5	TRBV30	TRBD2	few	CAWSGSSGFEETQYF	TGTGCCTGGAGTGGTTCTAGCGGGTTTGAGGAGACCCAGTACTTC
TRBJ2-1	TRBV4-3	-	-	CASSQEGGVPGQFF	TGCGCCAGCAGCCAAGAGGGCGGGGTACCGGGGCAGTTCTTC
TRBJ1-5	TRBV4-3	-	-	CASSQDQDSNQPQHF	TGCGCCAGCAGCCAAGACCAGGATAGCAATCAGCCCCAGCATTTT
TRBJ1-2	TRBV5-5	-	-	CASRAGTANYGYTF	TGTGCCAGCAGGGCCGGGACGGCAAACTATGGCTACACCTTC
TRBJ1-5	TRBV7-2	-	-	CASSSLDRAQHF	TGTGCCAGCAGCTCCCTGGATCGGGCCCAGCATTTT
TRBJ2-2	TRBV9	-	few	CASSGPGELFF	TGTGCCAGCAGCGGACCCGGGGAGCTGTTTTTT
TRBJ2-2	TRBV5-1	-	-	CASSLGGGTGELFF	TGCGCCAGCAGCTTGGGCGGTGGGACCGGGGAGCTGTTTTTT
TRBJ1-5	TRBV6-1	-	-	CASSEGILPQHF	TGTGCCAGCAGTGAAGGGATTCTGCCCCAGCATTTT